The clone carrying this T cell receptor (beta chain) was seen a few times. This record comes from a study of blood T cell repertoires in COVID-19. Study-level background: COVID-19 samples from acute and convalescent phases originated in the United States, Italy and Spain. PBMCs, B-cell-depleted T cells, or T cells provided the cDNA or gDNA that made up the material.

The study drew participants aged about 18 to 89 years from 20 to 30 US areas. Germline CDR1 SGHTS, CDR2 YDEGEE. V was clipped by 4 bases and J by 3 bases; unmatched bases: 5. CDR3 length equals 16 residues. As processed by the authors: Amplification of reference gene primers was used by the study to estimate nucleated cell counts. Data came from immunoSEQ multiplex PCR; TCRdb stores just in-frame clones and leaves some out. The D gene and trimming were derived from the DNA, and the V and J assignments and clone size from that table. The sample yields 220,000 or so clones, around 88% seen once. This receptor was identified in a woman between 50 and 59 years old who had recovered from COVID-19. Specimen: PBMCs or T cells enriched from blood (not recorded which). The chain is built from TRBV5-8 and TRBJ2-7, with 15 bases identical to TRBD2. CDR3 sequence: CASSMGLAGGNYEQYF. CDR3 bases: TGTGCCAGCAGCATGGGACTAGCGGGAGGTAACTACGAGCAGTACTTC.